The clone carrying this T cell receptor beta chain was observed a few times. Its antigen is undetermined. This may be a read error, as it is one base from a much larger clone. The CDR3 has 14 amino acids. In germline, CDR1 is SGHTA, CDR2 FQGNSA. The V gene end was trimmed by 5 bases and the J gene end by 8 bases; junction bases not matched to a gene: 7. One entry per CDR3 protein results from TCRdb running MiXCR on the 5' RACE reads. This table has some 120,000 distinct CDR3 sequences, around 7% appearing once. This sample stems from a study of CD8 T cells in ankylosing spondylitis. Overall study findings and caveats: As reported, disease-linked clones showed significant enrichment in matched ankylosing spondylitis synovial fluid.

The receptor comes from a male donor with ankylosing spondylitis or in good health (not recorded which). The sample consisted of blood, either unsorted or a sorted T cell fraction (not recorded which). The chain combines TRBV7-2 with TRBJ2-3, with TRBD2 identical over 10 bases. The CDR3 loop is CASSQPSGSGTQYF. The CDR3 DNA reads TGTGCCAGCAGCCAGCCTAGCGGGAGTGGTACGCAGTATTTT.